This T cell receptor beta chain was identified during a study of neoadjuvant anti-PD-1 for oral cavity cancer (dated by TCRdb to the early 2020s). Regarding the study in general: Before undergoing curative-intent surgical resection, most patients got three to four biweekly nivolumab doses at 3 mg/kg. Patients who did not progress were given a fourth nivolumab dose at about day 43 and had definitive surgical resection on days 50-56. Responders were defined as patients with complete response, partial response or stable disease by RECIST 1.1; non-responders were defined as patients with progression. The parent correlative cohort had around 11 patients and a response rate of approximately 33%. Overall study results and their limits: The TCR analyses had only a few patients in each response group, and the authors called for validation in larger cohorts. Higher pretreatment blood Treg/Th17 ratios correlated with higher pretreatment blood TCRbeta clonality and lower post-treatment tumor TCRbeta clonality. After neoadjuvant nivolumab, significantly higher T cell clonality (Gini index) was found within PBMCs in non-responders than in responders.

The CDR3 runs 16 residues from the cysteine to the phenylalanine. CDR3 DNA only is kept here, 48 bases in frame from base 1. After removal of 1 base from V and 4 bases from J, the junction retains 7 bases not matched to a gene. Reading the germline V gene gives CDR1 KGHSH and CDR2 LQKENI. This clone occurred a few times. Its antigen is not yet known. Base qualities were left out, and no much larger clone turns up one base away. Read against the paper, the sample's time point label means: after neoadjuvant nivolumab, at surgical resection. The patients had newly diagnosed stage II-IVA oral cavity squamous cell carcinoma and had not received any prior systemic or radiation treatment. The cohort was composed of patients with HPV-negative, locally advanced oral cavity squamous cell carcinoma. Peripheral blood mononuclear cells were analyzed directly and were not maintained or expanded in culture. The samples were drawn from a longitudinal correlative study tied to a single-arm phase II trial testing neoadjuvant nivolumab in oral cavity squamous cell carcinoma. Genomic DNA-based TCRbeta sequencing was performed on subject-matched pre- and post-treatment PBMCs and tumors from three responders and three non-responders. Peripheral blood mononuclear cells were drawn once before nivolumab treatment and a second time after treatment, when surgery took place. The Maxwell RSC DNA from Cells kit was used to isolate genomic DNA from PBMCs.

For deep sequencing, each PBMC sample was run in six replicates, with libraries mostly built from around 500 ng of input genomic DNA. The immunoSEQ hsTCRbeta kit was used to prepare TCRbeta libraries according to the manufacturer's instructions. Sequencing of the completed libraries took place using an Illumina NovaSeq 6000 S4 flow cell after they had been pooled to about 3 nM. As for the authors' bioinformatics: The immunoSEQ Analyzer was used for raw data preprocessing and quality control. The analysis was restricted to productive rearrangements, with each unique CDR3 amino acid sequence defining a clonotype. Repertoire clonality was estimated as the Gini-Simpson index, which was computed with the R package tcR. Student's t test was used to compare Gini indices, while Pearson correlation assessed associations with tumor size change. TCRdb mirrors the immuneACCESS table, restricted to in-frame sequences. Some clones are absent from its copies; in checked studies, under half trace to an unresolved V gene, and the reason for the others is unknown. The V and J calls and clone size were taken over from that table, and D and trimming were inferred from the DNA. The sample contains 14,000 or so clones, 65% to 75% of them found a single time. The ten largest account for under 3% of the sample.

The sequence derives from a person between 40 and 80 years old with oral cavity squamous cell carcinoma. The chain is assembled from TRBV18 and TRBJ1-5; 7 central bases correspond to TRBD1. The source was PBMCs, collected after nivolumab (anti-PD-1) treatment. The CDR3 protein: CASSPQGADWNQPQHF. In nucleotide form, the sequence is TGTGCCAGCTCACCACAGGGGGCGGATTGGAATCAGCCCCAGCATTTT.